These T cell receptor beta chains were read from a single sample in a study of OX40 agonist ivuxolimab in advanced cancers. Assay used: immunoSEQ multiplex PCR; TCRdb lists only in-frame clones, some missing. The sample lists roughly 37,000 clones; about 70% were seen once. The sample consisted of CD4+ or CD8+ T cells sorted from blood, taken in a trial of the OX40 agonist ivuxolimab. These receptor sequences come from an adult with an advanced solid tumor such as melanoma, head and neck, liver or kidney cancer. The CDR3 runs from the conserved cysteine through the conserved F or W. The order of the fields is D gene, clone size, V gene, J gene, CDR3 protein, CDR3 DNA. The D gene is left open where the match is weak. Clone size appears in some rows only: once, few, many, or a class for an expanded clone.

d_call: .; clone_size: .; v_call: TRBV9; j_call: TRBJ2-5; cdr3_aa: CASSVLGGPQETQYF; cdr3_nt: TGTGCCAGCAGCGTTCTGGGGGGACCCCAGGAGACCCAGTACTTC
d_call: .; clone_size: .; v_call: TRBV6-5; j_call: TRBJ1-1; cdr3_aa: CASSFNRNTEAFF; cdr3_nt: TGTGCCAGCAGTTTCAACAGGAACACTGAAGCTTTCTTT
d_call: .; clone_size: .; v_call: TRBV29-1; j_call: TRBJ1-1; cdr3_aa: CSVGTQERTTTEAFF; cdr3_nt: TGCAGCGTTGGGACACAGGAGAGGACTACGACTGAAGCTTTCTTT
d_call: .; clone_size: .; v_call: TRBV2; j_call: TRBJ2-3; cdr3_aa: CASSRLTDTQYF; cdr3_nt: TGTGCCAGCAGTCGGCTTACAGATACGCAGTATTTT
d_call: .; clone_size: once; v_call: TRBV7-9; j_call: TRBJ1-4; cdr3_aa: CASSLGQANINEKLFF; cdr3_nt: TGTGCCAGCAGCTTAGGACAGGCAAACATTAATGAAAAACTGTTTTTT
d_call: .; clone_size: .; v_call: TRBV20-1; j_call: TRBJ2-1; cdr3_aa: CSASAYNEQFF; cdr3_nt: TGCAGTGCTAGTGCGTACAATGAGCAGTTCTTC
d_call: TRBD1; clone_size: .; v_call: TRBV5-1; j_call: TRBJ1-1; cdr3_aa: CASSPQGVNTEAFF; cdr3_nt: TGCGCCAGCAGCCCGCAGGGGGTCAACACTGAAGCTTTCTTT
d_call: TRBD2; clone_size: .; v_call: TRBV7-9; j_call: TRBJ2-5; cdr3_aa: CATKVRGGLQETQYF; cdr3_nt: TGTGCCACCAAGGTGCGGGGGGGCCTCCAAGAGACCCAGTACTTC
d_call: .; clone_size: once; v_call: TRBV18; j_call: TRBJ1-3; cdr3_aa: CASSPWENTIYF; cdr3_nt: TGTGCCAGCTCACCGTGGGAAAACACCATATATTTT
d_call: .; clone_size: .; v_call: TRBV27; j_call: TRBJ2-1; cdr3_aa: CASRELPLNLYNEQFF; cdr3_nt: TGTGCCAGCAGGGAGCTGCCGCTTAACCTATACAATGAGCAGTTCTTC
d_call: .; clone_size: .; v_call: TRBV19; j_call: TRBJ2-3; cdr3_aa: CASSSGDTQYF; cdr3_nt: TGTGCCAGTAGTTCAGGTGATACGCAGTATTTT
d_call: TRBD1; clone_size: .; v_call: TRBV6-5; j_call: TRBJ1-2; cdr3_aa: CASRPGTGRGYTF; cdr3_nt: TGTGCCAGCAGACCCGGGACAGGGCGCGGCTACACCTTC
d_call: .; clone_size: .; v_call: TRBV21-1; j_call: TRBJ2-1; cdr3_aa: CASSLGRDSYNEQFF; cdr3_nt: TGTGCCAGCAGCCTTGGACGGGATTCTTACAATGAGCAGTTCTTC
d_call: .; clone_size: .; v_call: TRBV6-1; j_call: TRBJ1-3; cdr3_aa: CASSDAGHSGNTIYF; cdr3_nt: TGTGCCAGCAGTGACGCGGGGCACTCTGGAAACACCATATATTTT
d_call: TRBD2; clone_size: .; v_call: TRBV28; j_call: TRBJ2-5; cdr3_aa: CASSPVLAGAPWGETQYF; cdr3_nt: TGTGCCAGCAGTCCCGTTTTAGCGGGGGCACCTTGGGGGGAGACCCAGTACTTC
d_call: .; clone_size: .; v_call: TRBV5-1; j_call: TRBJ1-6; cdr3_aa: CASSLQTTYNSPLHF; cdr3_nt: TGCGCCAGCAGCCTCCAGACAACCTATAATTCACCCCTCCACTTT
d_call: .; clone_size: .; v_call: TRBV30; j_call: TRBJ2-3; cdr3_aa: CAFRRHTDTQYF; cdr3_nt: TGTGCCTTCCGACGGCACACAGATACGCAGTATTTT
d_call: .; clone_size: .; v_call: TRBV7-7; j_call: TRBJ2-5; cdr3_aa: CASSPVGAHGETQYF; cdr3_nt: TGTGCCAGCAGCCCAGTCGGGGCACACGGAGAGACCCAGTACTTC
d_call: .; clone_size: once; v_call: TRBV5-6; j_call: TRBJ2-4; cdr3_aa: CASSLERQLNIQYF; cdr3_nt: TGTGCCAGCAGCTTGGAACGACAGCTAAACATTCAGTACTTC
d_call: TRBD1; clone_size: .; v_call: TRBV6-6; j_call: TRBJ1-2; cdr3_aa: CASSTPGQGYGYTF; cdr3_nt: TGTGCCAGCAGTACGCCAGGACAGGGATATGGCTACACCTTC
d_call: .; clone_size: once; v_call: TRBV5-1; j_call: TRBJ1-1; cdr3_aa: CASSLVSGMNTEAFF; cdr3_nt: TGCGCCAGCAGCTTGGTGTCAGGGATGAACACTGAAGCTTTCTTT
d_call: .; clone_size: .; v_call: TRBV7-2; j_call: TRBJ1-3; cdr3_aa: CASSASQGGGNTIYF; cdr3_nt: TGTGCCAGCAGCGCCTCACAGGGAGGTGGAAACACCATATATTTT
d_call: .; clone_size: .; v_call: TRBV2; j_call: TRBJ2-5; cdr3_aa: CASSGPQETQYF; cdr3_nt: TGTGCCAGCAGTGGGCCCCAAGAGACCCAGTACTTC
d_call: .; clone_size: once; v_call: TRBV19; j_call: TRBJ1-2; cdr3_aa: CASSNPRRDGYTF; cdr3_nt: TGTGCCAGTAGTAACCCCCGCCGTGATGGCTACACCTTC
d_call: .; clone_size: .; v_call: TRBV30; j_call: TRBJ2-3; cdr3_aa: CAWTRGGRVSTDTQYF; cdr3_nt: TGTGCCTGGACTCGCGGGGGCAGGGTAAGCACAGATACGCAGTATTTT
d_call: TRBD1; clone_size: many; v_call: TRBV10-2; j_call: TRBJ1-5; cdr3_aa: CASSSDRGRQPQHF; cdr3_nt: TGCGCCAGCAGTAGCGACAGGGGGCGGCAGCCCCAGCATTTT
d_call: .; clone_size: .; v_call: TRBV7-3; j_call: TRBJ1-1; cdr3_aa: CASSLIVNTEAFF; cdr3_nt: TGTGCCAGCAGCTTAATAGTGAACACTGAAGCTTTCTTT
d_call: TRBD1; clone_size: .; v_call: TRBV10-3; j_call: TRBJ2-5; cdr3_aa: CAIRQGFEETQYF; cdr3_nt: TGTGCCATCAGACAGGGGTTTGAAGAGACCCAGTACTTC
d_call: TRBD2; clone_size: few; v_call: TRBV4-1; j_call: TRBJ2-3; cdr3_aa: CASSQDQPAGGREDTQYF; cdr3_nt: TGCGCCAGCAGCCAAGATCAACCAGCGGGGGGCCGTGAAGATACGCAGTATTTT
d_call: TRBD2; clone_size: .; v_call: TRBV5-1; j_call: TRBJ2-5; cdr3_aa: CASSFGGSGEQETQYF; cdr3_nt: TGCGCCAGCAGTTTTGGGGGGAGCGGGGAACAAGAGACCCAGTACTTC
d_call: .; clone_size: .; v_call: TRBV28; j_call: TRBJ1-6; cdr3_aa: CASTTAMGLNSPLHF; cdr3_nt: TGTGCCAGCACCACCGCGATGGGGTTGAATTCACCCCTCCACTTT
d_call: TRBD1; clone_size: .; v_call: TRBV7-9; j_call: TRBJ1-1; cdr3_aa: CASSRQGNTEAFF; cdr3_nt: TGTGCCAGCAGTCGACAGGGGAACACTGAAGCTTTCTTT
d_call: .; clone_size: .; v_call: TRBV2; j_call: TRBJ2-1; cdr3_aa: CASSDGGNEQFF; cdr3_nt: TGTGCCAGCAGTGATGGGGGCAATGAGCAGTTCTTC
d_call: .; clone_size: .; v_call: TRBV20-1; j_call: TRBJ1-2; cdr3_aa: CSAQWGVGYTF; cdr3_nt: TGCAGTGCCCAGTGGGGGGTTGGCTACACCTTC
d_call: .; clone_size: .; v_call: TRBV6-5; j_call: TRBJ1-1; cdr3_aa: CASSYRRGAETEAFF; cdr3_nt: TGTGCCAGCAGTTACAGGAGGGGCGCAGAGACTGAAGCTTTCTTT
d_call: .; clone_size: .; v_call: TRBV5-4; j_call: TRBJ2-3; cdr3_aa: CASSLDRHYTDTQYF; cdr3_nt: TGTGCCAGCAGCTTGGACAGGCATTACACAGATACGCAGTATTTT
d_call: TRBD1; clone_size: few; v_call: TRBV5-4; j_call: TRBJ1-2; cdr3_aa: CASSLRDRGVFGYTF; cdr3_nt: TGTGCCAGCAGCTTGCGGGACAGGGGTGTGTTTGGCTACACCTTC
d_call: .; clone_size: .; v_call: TRBV19; j_call: TRBJ2-2; cdr3_aa: CASRSGQFAAANTGELFF; cdr3_nt: TGTGCCAGTAGATCCGGACAGTTCGCCGCTGCGAACACCGGGGAGCTGTTTTTT
d_call: TRBD1; clone_size: .; v_call: TRBV4-1; j_call: TRBJ1-3; cdr3_aa: CASSHNTGGSGNTIYF; cdr3_nt: TGCGCCAGCAGCCATAACACAGGGGGCTCTGGAAACACCATATATTTT
d_call: TRBD1; clone_size: .; v_call: TRBV6-5; j_call: TRBJ2-7; cdr3_aa: CASRMTGGLYEQYF; cdr3_nt: TGTGCCAGCAGGATGACAGGGGGCTTATACGAGCAGTACTTC
d_call: .; clone_size: .; v_call: TRBV21-1; j_call: TRBJ2-3; cdr3_aa: CASSKGQGSDTQYF; cdr3_nt: TGTGCCAGCAGCAAAGGACAGGGGTCAGATACGCAGTATTTT
d_call: .; clone_size: .; v_call: TRBV30; j_call: TRBJ2-3; cdr3_aa: CAGARLRTDTQYF; cdr3_nt: TGTGCCGGCGCGCGACTACGCACAGATACGCAGTATTTT
d_call: .; clone_size: once; v_call: TRBV5-1; j_call: TRBJ1-6; cdr3_aa: CASSRDGKASPLHF; cdr3_nt: TGCGCCAGCAGTCGAGACGGAAAAGCTTCACCCCTCCACTTT
d_call: .; clone_size: .; v_call: TRBV7-9; j_call: TRBJ2-7; cdr3_aa: CASSLMGIDEQYF; cdr3_nt: TGTGCCAGCAGCTTAATGGGTATTGACGAGCAGTACTTC
d_call: .; clone_size: .; v_call: TRBV7-2; j_call: TRBJ1-6; cdr3_aa: CASSPGAVSPLHF; cdr3_nt: TGTGCCAGCAGTCCCGGGGCGGTCTCACCCCTCCACTTT
d_call: .; clone_size: .; v_call: TRBV19; j_call: TRBJ1-6; cdr3_aa: CAGGRDIYNSPLHF; cdr3_nt: TGTGCCGGCGGGCGGGACATCTATAATTCACCCCTCCACTTT
d_call: .; clone_size: .; v_call: TRBV12-5; j_call: TRBJ2-3; cdr3_aa: CASGLSAASTDTQYF; cdr3_nt: TGTGCTAGTGGTTTGTCAGCAGCTAGCACAGATACGCAGTATTTT
d_call: TRBD1; clone_size: .; v_call: TRBV28; j_call: TRBJ1-4; cdr3_aa: CASSPSRQGAGEKLFF; cdr3_nt: TGTGCCAGCAGCCCATCCCGACAGGGGGCAGGTGAAAAACTGTTTTTT
d_call: .; clone_size: .; v_call: TRBV7-2; j_call: TRBJ2-1; cdr3_aa: CASSLVIPGPQFF; cdr3_nt: TGTGCCAGCAGCTTAGTAATACCGGGGCCACAGTTCTTC
d_call: .; clone_size: .; v_call: TRBV28; j_call: TRBJ2-1; cdr3_aa: CASRTDDNEQFF; cdr3_nt: TGTGCCAGCCGCACGGACGACAATGAGCAGTTCTTC
d_call: .; clone_size: .; v_call: TRBV6-1; j_call: TRBJ2-2; cdr3_aa: CASSGVTHTGELFF; cdr3_nt: TGTGCCAGCAGTGGGGTGACCCACACCGGGGAGCTGTTTTTT
d_call: .; clone_size: .; v_call: TRBV10-3; j_call: TRBJ2-6; cdr3_aa: CAISEFSGANVLTF; cdr3_nt: TGTGCCATCAGTGAATTCTCTGGGGCCAACGTCCTGACTTTC
d_call: TRBD1; clone_size: .; v_call: TRBV30; j_call: TRBJ1-6; cdr3_aa: CVWSAGQGMDSPLHF; cdr3_nt: TGTGTCTGGAGTGCCGGACAGGGTATGGACTCACCCCTCCACTTT
d_call: .; clone_size: .; v_call: TRBV2; j_call: TRBJ1-2; cdr3_aa: CASSYGTNLGYTF; cdr3_nt: TGTGCCAGCAGTTATGGGACAAACCTTGGCTACACCTTC
d_call: .; clone_size: .; v_call: TRBV30; j_call: TRBJ1-2; cdr3_aa: CAWNARVVNYGYTF; cdr3_nt: TGTGCCTGGAACGCCAGGGTGGTTAACTATGGCTACACCTTC